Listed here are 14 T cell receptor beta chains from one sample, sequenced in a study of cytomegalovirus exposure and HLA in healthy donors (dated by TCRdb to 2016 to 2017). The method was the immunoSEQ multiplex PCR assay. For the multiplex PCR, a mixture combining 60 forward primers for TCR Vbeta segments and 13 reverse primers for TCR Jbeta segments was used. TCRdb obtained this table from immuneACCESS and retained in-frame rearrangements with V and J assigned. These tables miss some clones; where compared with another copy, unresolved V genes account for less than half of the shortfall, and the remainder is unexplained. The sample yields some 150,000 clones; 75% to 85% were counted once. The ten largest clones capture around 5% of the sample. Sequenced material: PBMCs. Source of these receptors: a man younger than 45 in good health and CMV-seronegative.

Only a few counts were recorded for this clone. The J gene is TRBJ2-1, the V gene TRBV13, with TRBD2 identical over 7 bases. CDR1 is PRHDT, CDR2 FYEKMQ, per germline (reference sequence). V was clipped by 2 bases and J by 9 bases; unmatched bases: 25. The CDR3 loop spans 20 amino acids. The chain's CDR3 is CASSLRSTTGLVSGWGEQFF. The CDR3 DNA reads TGTGCCAGCAGCTTACGGTCCACTACAGGACTAGTTAGCGGATGGGGTGAGCAGTTCTTC.

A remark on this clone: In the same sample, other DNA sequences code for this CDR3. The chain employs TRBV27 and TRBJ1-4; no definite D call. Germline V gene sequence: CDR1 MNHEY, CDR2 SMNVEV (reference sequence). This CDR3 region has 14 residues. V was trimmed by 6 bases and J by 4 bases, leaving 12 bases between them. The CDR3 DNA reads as TGTGCCAGCAGCCTAGGAGGAGGTAATGAAAAACTGTTTTTT. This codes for CASSLGGGNEKLFF.

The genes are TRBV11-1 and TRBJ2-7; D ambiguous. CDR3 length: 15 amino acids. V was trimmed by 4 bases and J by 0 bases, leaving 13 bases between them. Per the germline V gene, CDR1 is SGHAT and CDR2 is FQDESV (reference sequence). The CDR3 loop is CASSSKMGSSYEQYF. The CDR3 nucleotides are TGTGCCAGCAGCTCGAAGATGGGCAGCTCCTACGAGCAGTACTTC. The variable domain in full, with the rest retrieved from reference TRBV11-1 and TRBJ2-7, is EAEVAQSPRYKITEKSQAVAFWCDPISGHATLYWYRQILGQGPELLVQFQDESVVDDSQLPKDRFSAERLKGVDSTLKIQPAELGDSAMYLCASSSKMGSSYEQYFGPGTRLTVT.

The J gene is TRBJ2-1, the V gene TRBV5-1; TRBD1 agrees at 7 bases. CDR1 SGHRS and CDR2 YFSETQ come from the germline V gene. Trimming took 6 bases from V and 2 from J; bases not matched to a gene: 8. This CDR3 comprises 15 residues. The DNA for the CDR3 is TGCGCCAGCACCGTAGGGCAGGGGGCCTACAATGAGCAGTTCTTC. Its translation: CASTVGQGAYNEQFF.

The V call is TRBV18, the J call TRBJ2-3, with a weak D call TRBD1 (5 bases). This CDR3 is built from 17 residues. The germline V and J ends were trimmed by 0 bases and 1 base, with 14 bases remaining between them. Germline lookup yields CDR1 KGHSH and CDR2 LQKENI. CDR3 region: CASSPPKNRPGTDTQYF. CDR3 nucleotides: TGTGCCAGCTCACCACCGAAGAACAGGCCTGGCACAGATACGCAGTATTTT.

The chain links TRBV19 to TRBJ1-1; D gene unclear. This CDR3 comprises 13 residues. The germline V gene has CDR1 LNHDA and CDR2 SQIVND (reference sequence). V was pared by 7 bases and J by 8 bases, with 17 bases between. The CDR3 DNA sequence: TGTGCCAGTACCTTCTCACAGTCCTTGGAAGCTTTCTTT. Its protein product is CASTFSQSLEAFF.

CDR3 sequence reads: CASSPLQGANYGYTF. The CDR3 coding sequence is TGTGCCAGCAGTCCTTTACAGGGGGCTAACTATGGCTACACCTTC. V gene TRBV6-5 combines with J gene TRBJ1-2; 8 nucleotides line up with TRBD1. This CDR3 has 15 amino acids. With V trimmed by 5 bases and J by 0 bases, 5 bases remained unmatched. Germline CDR1 MNHEY, CDR2 SVGAGI.

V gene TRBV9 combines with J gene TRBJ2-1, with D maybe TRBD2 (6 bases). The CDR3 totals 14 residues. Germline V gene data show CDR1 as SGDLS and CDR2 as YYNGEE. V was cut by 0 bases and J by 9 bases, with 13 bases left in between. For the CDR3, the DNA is TGTGCCAGCAGCGTAGTCCGGCAGGGAGGTGAGCAGTTCTTC. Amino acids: CASSVVRQGGEQFF. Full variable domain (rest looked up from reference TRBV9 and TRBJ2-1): DSGVTQTPKHLITATGQRVTLRCSPRSGDLSVYWYQQSLDQGLQFLIQYYNGEERAKGNILERFSAQQFPDLHSELNLSSLELGDSALYFCASSVVRQGGEQFFGPGTRLTVL.

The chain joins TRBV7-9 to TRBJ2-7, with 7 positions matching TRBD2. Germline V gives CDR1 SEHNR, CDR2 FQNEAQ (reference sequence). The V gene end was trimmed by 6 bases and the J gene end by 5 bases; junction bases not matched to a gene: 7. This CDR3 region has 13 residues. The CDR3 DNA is TGTGCCAGCAGGCGACTAGCCTTCCACGAGCAGTACTTC. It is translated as CASRRLAFHEQYF.

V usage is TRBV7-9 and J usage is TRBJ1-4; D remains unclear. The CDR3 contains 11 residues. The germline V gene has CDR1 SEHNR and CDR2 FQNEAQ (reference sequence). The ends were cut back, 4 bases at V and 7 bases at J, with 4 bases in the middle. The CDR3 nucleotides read TGTGCCAGCAGCTCCTCTGAAAAACTGTTTTTT. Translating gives CASSSSEKLFF.

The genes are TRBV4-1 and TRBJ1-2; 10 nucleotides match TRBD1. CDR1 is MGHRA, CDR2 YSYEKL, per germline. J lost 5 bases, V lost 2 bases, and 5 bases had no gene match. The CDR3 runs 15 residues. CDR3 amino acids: CASSQPRDRGYGYTF. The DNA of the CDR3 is TGCGCCAGCAGCCAACCCCGGGACAGGGGATATGGCTACACCTTC.

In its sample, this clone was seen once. CDR3 residues: CASGDFYEQYF. The CDR3 nucleotides read TGTGCCAGTGGGGACTTCTACGAGCAGTACTTC. V gene TRBV27 combines with J gene TRBJ2-7; D possibly corresponds to TRBD2 (6 bases). CDR1 and CDR2 from the germline V gene are MNHEY and SMNVEV (reference sequence). This CDR3 comprises 11 residues. The V and J ends lost 9 bases and 3 bases respectively, with 9 bases between them.

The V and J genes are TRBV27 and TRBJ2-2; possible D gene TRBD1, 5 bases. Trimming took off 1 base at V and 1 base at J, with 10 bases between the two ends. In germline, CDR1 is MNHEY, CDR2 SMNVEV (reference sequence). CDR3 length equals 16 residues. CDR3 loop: CASSLLGALNTGELFF. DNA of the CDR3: TGTGCCAGCAGTTTATTAGGGGCGCTGAACACCGGGGAGCTGTTTTTT.

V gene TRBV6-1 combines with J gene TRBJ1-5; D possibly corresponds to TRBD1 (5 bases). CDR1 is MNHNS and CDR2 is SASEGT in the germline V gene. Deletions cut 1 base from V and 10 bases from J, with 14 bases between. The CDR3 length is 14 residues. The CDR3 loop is CASSEGAGWQPQHF. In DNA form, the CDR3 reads TGTGCCAGCAGTGAAGGGGCAGGGTGGCAACCCCAGCATTTT.